This TCR beta chain emerged from a study of CD8+CD57+ T cells in acquired aplastic anemia. The wider study: Each DNA sample taken from sorted CD4+ and CD8+ cells came to 3 to 4 ug on average. Study-level findings and limits: Patients showed no significant difference from controls in CD8+ Simpson's diversity.

The CDR3 runs 18 residues. Per germline, CDR1 LNHNV and CDR2 YYDKDF (reference sequence). Trimming removed 3 bases from V and 0 bases from J, with 15 bases in between. As concerns this clonotype: No antigen is known for it.

Genomic DNA acted as the template from which TCR beta VDJ combination and CDR3 sequence profiling were carried out. One entry per CDR3 protein results from TCRdb running MiXCR on the reads. The sample carries 150,000 to 200,000 distinct CDR3 sequences, around half recorded once. Patients picked for sequencing had shown CD8+CD57+ cell expansion detected by flow cytometry. With no exception, the patients had severe acquired aplastic anemia. Patients were therapy-naive when their blood was sampled. The TCR was taken from a human donor with aplastic anemia. V and J are TRBV15 and TRBJ2-6, with D perhaps TRBD1 (7 bases). The specimen was sorted CD4+, CD8+, or CD8+CD57+ T cells (not recorded which) from PBMCs. CDR3 nucleotides: TGTGCCACCAGCAGCCAAGCAGGGGGGTACTCTGGGGCCAACGTCCTGACTTTC. As protein: CATSSQAGGYSGANVLTF.